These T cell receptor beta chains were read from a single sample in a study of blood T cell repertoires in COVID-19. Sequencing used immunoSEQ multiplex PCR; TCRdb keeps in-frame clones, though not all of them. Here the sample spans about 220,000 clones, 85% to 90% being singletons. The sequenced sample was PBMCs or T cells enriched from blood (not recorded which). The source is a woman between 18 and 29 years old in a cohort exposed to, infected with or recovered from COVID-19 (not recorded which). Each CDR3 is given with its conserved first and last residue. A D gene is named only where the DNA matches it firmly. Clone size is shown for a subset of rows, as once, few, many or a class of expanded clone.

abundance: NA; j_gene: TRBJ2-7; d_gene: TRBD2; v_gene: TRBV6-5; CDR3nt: TGTGCCAGCAGCCCCGGGGGGGGGCGGACGTACGAGCAGTACTTC; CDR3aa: CASSPGGGRTYEQYF
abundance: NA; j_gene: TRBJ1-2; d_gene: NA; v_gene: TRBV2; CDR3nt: TGTGCCAGCAGTGGCGAGAGCTATGGCTACACCTTC; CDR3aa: CASSGESYGYTF
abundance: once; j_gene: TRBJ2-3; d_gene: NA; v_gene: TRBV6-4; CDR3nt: TGTGCCAGCAGCCAGGGACTGGCCACGGATACGCAGTATTTT; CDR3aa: CASSQGLATDTQYF
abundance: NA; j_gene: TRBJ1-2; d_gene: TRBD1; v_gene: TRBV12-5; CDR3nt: TGTGCTAGTGGTAAATTCCGGGACAGGGTTGGAGGGAATGGCTACACCTTC; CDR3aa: CASGKFRDRVGGNGYTF
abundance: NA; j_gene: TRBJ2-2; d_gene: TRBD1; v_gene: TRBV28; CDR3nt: TGTGCCAGCAGGATTCCGGACAGGGAGTTCGGCGGGGAGCTGTTTTTT; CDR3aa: CASRIPDREFGGELFF
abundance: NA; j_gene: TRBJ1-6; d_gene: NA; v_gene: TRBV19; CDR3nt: TGTGCCAGTTCCGGGGGAGGCGGTAATTCACCCCTCCACTTT; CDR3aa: CASSGGGGNSPLHF
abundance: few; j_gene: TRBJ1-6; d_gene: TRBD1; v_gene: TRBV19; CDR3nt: TGTGCCAGTAGTGCTGGGACAGGGGGGTCACCCCTCCACTTT; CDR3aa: CASSAGTGGSPLHF
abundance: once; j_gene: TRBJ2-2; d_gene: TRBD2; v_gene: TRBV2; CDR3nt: TGTGCCAGCAGTGAGAGGAGGGGACTAGCGGCCGGGGAGCTGTTTTTT; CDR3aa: CASSERRGLAAGELFF
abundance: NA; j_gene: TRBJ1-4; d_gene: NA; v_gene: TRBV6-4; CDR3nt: TGTGCCAGCAGTTTCAACAGGGAAAGCGGAAAACTGTTTTTT; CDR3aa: CASSFNRESGKLFF
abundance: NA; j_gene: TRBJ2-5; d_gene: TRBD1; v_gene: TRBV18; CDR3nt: TGTGCCAGCTCACTAGCCGGGACAGGAGCTCAAGAGACCCAGTACTTC; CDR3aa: CASSLAGTGAQETQYF
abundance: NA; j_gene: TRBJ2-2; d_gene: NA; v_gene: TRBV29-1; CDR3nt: TGCAGCGTTCTGGGCGGGACCGGGGAGCTGTTTTTT; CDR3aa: CSVLGGTGELFF
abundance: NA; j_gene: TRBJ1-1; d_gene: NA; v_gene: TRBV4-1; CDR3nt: TGCGCCAGCAGCCAAGATCAGGGGTTTATGAACACTGAAGCTTTCTTT; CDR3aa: CASSQDQGFMNTEAFF
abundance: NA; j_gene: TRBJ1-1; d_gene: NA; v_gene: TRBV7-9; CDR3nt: TGTGCCAGCAGCTCTCAGATGAACACTGAAGCTTTCTTT; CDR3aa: CASSSQMNTEAFF
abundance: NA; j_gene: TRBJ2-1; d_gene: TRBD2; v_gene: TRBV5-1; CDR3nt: TGCGCCTCGGCGGCTAGCGGTGACAATGAGCAGTTCTTC; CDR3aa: CASAASGDNEQFF
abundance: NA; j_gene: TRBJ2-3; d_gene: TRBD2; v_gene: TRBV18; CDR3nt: TGTGCCAGCTCACCATCCCGGCGGGGGGGCCAAGATACGCAGTATTTT; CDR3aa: CASSPSRRGGQDTQYF
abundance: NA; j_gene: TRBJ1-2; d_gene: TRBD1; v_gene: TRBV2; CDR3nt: TGTGCCAGCAGTGCCGGGACAGGAAGATCTAGAGGCTACACCTTC; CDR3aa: CASSAGTGRSRGYTF
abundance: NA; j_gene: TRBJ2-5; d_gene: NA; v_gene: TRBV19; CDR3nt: TGTGCCAGTAGTATAGCCGGAGGCATACAGGGTCGGGAGACCCAGTACTTC; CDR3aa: CASSIAGGIQGRETQYF
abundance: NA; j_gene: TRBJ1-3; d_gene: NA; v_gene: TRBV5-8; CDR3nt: TGTGCCAGCAGCGCGGGGGTCGGAGGGGACACCATATATTTT; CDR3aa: CASSAGVGGDTIYF
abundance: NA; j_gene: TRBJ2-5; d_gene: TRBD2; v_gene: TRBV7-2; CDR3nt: TGTGCCAGCAGCTTAGCTGGGCGGGCTAGCGGGGGGACCGACCAAGAGACCCAGTACTTC; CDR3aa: CASSLAGRASGGTDQETQYF
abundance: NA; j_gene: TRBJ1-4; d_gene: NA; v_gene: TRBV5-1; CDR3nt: TGCGCCAGCAGCTTGGAGGGGGCAACTAATGAAAAACTGTTTTTT; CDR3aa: CASSLEGATNEKLFF
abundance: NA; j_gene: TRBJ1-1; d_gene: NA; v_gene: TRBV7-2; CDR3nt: TGTGCCAGCAGCTTAGGATGGGGGAGGGGTTACACTGAAGCTTTCTTT; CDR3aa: CASSLGWGRGYTEAFF
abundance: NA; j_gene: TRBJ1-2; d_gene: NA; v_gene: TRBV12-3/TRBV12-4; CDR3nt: TGTGCCAGCAGCCCCGACAGTAACTATGGCTACACCTTC; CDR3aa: CASSPDSNYGYTF
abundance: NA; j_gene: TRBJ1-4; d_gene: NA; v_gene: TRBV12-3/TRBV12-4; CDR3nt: TGTGCCAGCAGCTCCGCGGAGGAAAAACTGTTTTTT; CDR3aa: CASSSAEEKLFF
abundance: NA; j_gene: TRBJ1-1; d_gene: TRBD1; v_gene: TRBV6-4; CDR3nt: TGTGCCAGCAGTGAAACGAGCACAGGGGGCACTGAAGCTTTCTTT; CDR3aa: CASSETSTGGTEAFF
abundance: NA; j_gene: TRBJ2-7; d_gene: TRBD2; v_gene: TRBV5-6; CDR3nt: TGTGCCAGCAGCCTGGGACTAGCGGACAACTCCTACGAGCAGTACTTC; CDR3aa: CASSLGLADNSYEQYF
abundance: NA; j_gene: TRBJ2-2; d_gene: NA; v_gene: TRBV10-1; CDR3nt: TGCGCCAGCAGTGCTGGGCTCACCGGGGAGCTGTTTTTT; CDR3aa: CASSAGLTGELFF
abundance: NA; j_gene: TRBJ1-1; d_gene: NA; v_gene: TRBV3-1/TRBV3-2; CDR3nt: TGTGCCAGCAGCCAAGAGATCGGACTGATGAACACTGAAGCTTTCTTT; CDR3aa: CASSQEIGLMNTEAFF
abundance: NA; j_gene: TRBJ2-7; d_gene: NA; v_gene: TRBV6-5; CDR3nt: TGTGCCAGTTCAGCGGGACATACCTACGAGCAGTACTTC; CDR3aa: CASSAGHTYEQYF
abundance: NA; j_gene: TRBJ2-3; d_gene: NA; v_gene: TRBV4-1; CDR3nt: TGCGCCAGCAGCCAAGATGGAGGCACGCGTACAGACACGCAGTATTTT; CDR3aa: CASSQDGGTRTDTQYF
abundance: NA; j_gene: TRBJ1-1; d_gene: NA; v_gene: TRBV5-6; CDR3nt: TGTGCCAGCAGCCAGGCGGGGCGCGGGGGTACTGAAGCTTTCTTT; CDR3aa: CASSQAGRGGTEAFF
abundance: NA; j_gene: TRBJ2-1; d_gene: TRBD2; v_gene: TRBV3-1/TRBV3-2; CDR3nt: TGTGCCAGCAGCCCGGTAGCGGGGATCAATGAGCAGTTCTTC; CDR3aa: CASSPVAGINEQFF
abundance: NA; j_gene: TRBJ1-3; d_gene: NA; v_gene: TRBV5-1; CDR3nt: TGCGCCAGCAGTCAAACAGGTCGAGAAAACACCATATATTTT; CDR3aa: CASSQTGRENTIYF
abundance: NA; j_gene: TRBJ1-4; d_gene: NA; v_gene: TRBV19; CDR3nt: TGTGCCAGTAGTATGAGTGAAAAACTGTTTTTT; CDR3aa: CASSMSEKLFF
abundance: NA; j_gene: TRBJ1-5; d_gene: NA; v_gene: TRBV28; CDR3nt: TGTGCCAGCAGGCTGACAGTGGGCAATCAGCCCCAGCATTTT; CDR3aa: CASRLTVGNQPQHF
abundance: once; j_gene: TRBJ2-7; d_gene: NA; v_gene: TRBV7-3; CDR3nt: TGTGCCAGCAGCAGAGCCGGGACTGACACCTACGAGCAGTACTTC; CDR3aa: CASSRAGTDTYEQYF
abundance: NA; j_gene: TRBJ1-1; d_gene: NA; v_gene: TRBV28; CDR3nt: TGTGCCAGCAGTTTGGCAGGGGCCACTGAAGCTTTCTTT; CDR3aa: CASSLAGATEAFF
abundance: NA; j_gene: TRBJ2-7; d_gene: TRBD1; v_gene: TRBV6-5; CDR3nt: TGTGCCAGCAGTCGTACAGGACAGGGGACTTACGAGCAGTACTTC; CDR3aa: CASSRTGQGTYEQYF
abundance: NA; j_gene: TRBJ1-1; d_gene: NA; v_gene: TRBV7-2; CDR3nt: TGTGCCAGCAGCTTAGCTTCAGGGGTCGGAACTGAAGCTTTCTTT; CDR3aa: CASSLASGVGTEAFF
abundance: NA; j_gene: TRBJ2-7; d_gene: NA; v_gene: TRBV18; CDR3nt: TGTGCCAGCTCAGTGGGACTCCTAGGCGGCGAGCAGTACTTC; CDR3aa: CASSVGLLGGEQYF
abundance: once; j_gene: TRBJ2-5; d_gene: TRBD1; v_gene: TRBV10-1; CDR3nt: TGCGCCAGCAGTGAAGGACAGGGTGGGATTGAGACCCAGTACTTC; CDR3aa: CASSEGQGGIETQYF
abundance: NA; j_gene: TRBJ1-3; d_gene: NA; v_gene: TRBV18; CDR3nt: TGTGCCAGCTCGGCCGGGGAGGGTTACTCTGGAAACACCATATATTTT; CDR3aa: CASSAGEGYSGNTIYF
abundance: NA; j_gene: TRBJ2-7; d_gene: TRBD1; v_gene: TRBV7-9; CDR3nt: TGTGCCAGCAGTTCCACTAGGACAGGGAACTACTACGAGCAGTACTTC; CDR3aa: CASSSTRTGNYYEQYF
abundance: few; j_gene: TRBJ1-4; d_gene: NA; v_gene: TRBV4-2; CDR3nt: TGTGCCAGCAGCCAAGGAACAGCAACTAATGAAAAACTGTTTTTT; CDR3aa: CASSQGTATNEKLFF
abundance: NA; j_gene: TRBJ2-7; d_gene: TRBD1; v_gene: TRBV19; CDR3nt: TGTGCCAGTAGTCGACGGACAGGGGGCCACGAGCAGTACTTC; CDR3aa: CASSRRTGGHEQYF
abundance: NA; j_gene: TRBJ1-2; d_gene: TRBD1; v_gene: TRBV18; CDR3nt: TGTGCCAGCTCACCCTCCGGGGGACAGGGAATCAACTATGGCTACACCTTC; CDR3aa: CASSPSGGQGINYGYTF
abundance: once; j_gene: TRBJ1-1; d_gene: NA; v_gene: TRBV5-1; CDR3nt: TGCGCCAGCAGCTTTATGTGGGGCCGCTTGACTGAAGCTTTCTTT; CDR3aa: CASSFMWGRLTEAFF
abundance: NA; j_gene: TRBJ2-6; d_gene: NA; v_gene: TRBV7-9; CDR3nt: TGTGCCAGCAGCCCCCCATCTATGGGGGCCGGGGCCAACGTCCTGACTTTC; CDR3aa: CASSPPSMGAGANVLTF
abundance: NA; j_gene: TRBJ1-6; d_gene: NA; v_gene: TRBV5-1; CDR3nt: TGCGCCAGCAGCTACAGGGAAAATTCACCCCTCCACTTT; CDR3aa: CASSYRENSPLHF
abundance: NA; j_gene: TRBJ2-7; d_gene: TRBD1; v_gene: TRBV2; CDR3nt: TGTGCCAGCAGAGGGACAGGTACCTACGAGCAGTACTTC; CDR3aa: CASRGTGTYEQYF
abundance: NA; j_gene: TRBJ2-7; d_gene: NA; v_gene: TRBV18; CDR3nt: TGTGCCAGCTCACCAGGGACTTTCGGCTCCTACGAGCAGTACTTC; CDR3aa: CASSPGTFGSYEQYF
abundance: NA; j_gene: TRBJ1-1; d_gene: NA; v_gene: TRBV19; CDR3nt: TGTGCCAGTAGATTTCGCGGGCGGGGCGAAGCTTTCTTT; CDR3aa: CASRFRGRGEAFF
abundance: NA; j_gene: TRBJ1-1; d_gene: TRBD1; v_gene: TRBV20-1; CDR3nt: TGCAGTGCTAGTAGGGGACAGGCCGGTGAAGCTTTCTTT; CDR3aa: CSASRGQAGEAFF
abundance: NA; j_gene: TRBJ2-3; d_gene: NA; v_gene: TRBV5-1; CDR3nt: TGCGCCAGCAGTCGAGATCGTCGGGGTGCTAGCACAGATACGCAGTATTTT; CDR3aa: CASSRDRRGASTDTQYF
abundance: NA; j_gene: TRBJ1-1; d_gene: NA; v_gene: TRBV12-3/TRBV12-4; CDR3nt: TGTGCCAGCAGTTACGGTAAGAACACTGAAGCTTTCTTT; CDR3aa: CASSYGKNTEAFF